Listed below are T cell receptor beta chains from one sample, sequenced in a study of tumor-infiltrating lymphocytes in primary liver carcinoma. TCRdb independently ran MiXCR on the multiplex PCR reads; one entry per CDR3 protein. The profile covers about 300,000 distinct CDR3 sequences, with approximately 65% appearing a single time and about 9.4% taken by the ten largest. The sequenced sample was peripheral blood. All receptors come from a man aged 40-49 years with primary liver carcinoma and hepatitis B virus infection. Both conserved end residues are part of each CDR3. D genes are given only for firm matches. Expanded clones are given a class, and other clones once, few, many or no size at all.

d_gene,abundance,j_gene,v_gene,CDR3aa,CDR3nt
.,many,TRBJ2-7,TRBV6-5,CASTGGTYEQYF,TGTGCCAGCACCGGGGGTACCTACGAGCAGTACTTC
.,.,TRBJ2-1,TRBV7-3,CASALGPISSYNEQFF,TGTGCCAGCGCCCTGGGACCTATTAGCTCCTACAATGAGCAGTTCTTC
TRBD1,.,TRBJ2-5,TRBV28,CASSLRREQGETQYF,TGTGCCAGCAGTTTACGGAGAGAACAGGGGGAGACCCAGTACTTC
.,many,TRBJ2-3,TRBV29-1,CSAPEADTQYF,TGCAGCGCCCCAGAGGCAGATACGCAGTATTTT
.,many,TRBJ1-1,TRBV29-1,CSVEGGNTEAFF,TGCAGCGTTGAGGGCGGGAACACTGAAGCTTTCTTT
.,few,TRBJ2-7,TRBV30,CAWSRTRLYEQYF,TGTGCCTGGAGTAGGACGCGACTCTACGAGCAGTACTTC
TRBD2,.,TRBJ2-1,TRBV7-9,CANSQLAGKYNEQFF,TGTGCCAACAGTCAACTAGCGGGAAAGTACAATGAGCAGTTCTTC
.,.,TRBJ2-1,TRBV4-2,CANSQDWGARVGNERFF,TGTGCCAACAGCCAAGATTGGGGCGCTAGAGTGGGCAATGAGCGGTTCTTC
.,few,TRBJ2-1,TRBV24-1,CATSDQTGRPYNEQFF,TGTGCCACCAGTGATCAAACAGGGCGCCCCTACAATGAGCAGTTCTTC
.,.,TRBJ2-1,TRBV7-9,CASNDSLSENNEQFF,TGTGCCAGCAATGACAGTTTATCCGAAAACAATGAACAGTTCTTC
.,.,TRBJ2-1,TRBV5-1,CASSERPHDEQFF,TGCGCCAGCTCTGAAAGACCCCACGATGAGCAGTTCTTC
.,many,TRBJ2-7,TRBV29-1,CSARRADEQYF,TGCAGCGCCCGGAGGGCCGACGAGCAGTACTTC
.,.,TRBJ1-5,TRBV28,CASRPGPPNQPQHF,TGTGCCAGCAGGCCTGGTCCCCCCAATCAGCCCCAGCATTTT
.,.,TRBJ2-3,TRBV6-5,CTSSYGGPTDTQYF,TGTACCAGCAGTTACGGCGGGCCTACAGATACGCAGTATTTT
.,.,TRBJ2-2,TRBV19,CAARVDRNTGELFF,TGTGCCGCGAGGGTTGACAGGAACACCGGGGAGCTGTTTTTT
.,.,TRBJ2-5,TRBV28,CASSSRDMLKETQYF,TGTGCCAGCAGTTCCCGGGACATGCTCAAAGAGACCCAGTACTTC
.,.,TRBJ1-2,TRBV12-3/TRBV12-4,CPSSLIFGGYTF,TGTCCCAGCAGTTTAATTTTCGGGGGCTACACCTTC
.,.,TRBJ1-2,TRBV6-1,CTSSDTGSTPRNLYGYTF,TGTACCAGCAGTGATACGGGCAGTACCCCTAGAAATCTCTATGGCTACACCTTC
TRBD2,many,TRBJ2-3,TRBV29-1,CSSGGDTQYF,TGCAGCTCGGGGGGGGATACGCAGTATTTT
.,once,TRBJ1-2,TRBV6-1,CANSESVSHNYGYTF,TGTGCCAACAGTGAATCGGTTTCCCACAACTATGGCTACACCTTC
.,.,TRBJ2-2,TRBV5-5,CDSSWHGGGRSGELFF,TGTGACAGCAGCTGGCATGGGGGCGGACGGTCCGGGGAGCTATTTTTT
.,once,TRBJ1-2,TRBV10-3,CTIREEGVNYGYTF,TGTACCATCAGGGAAGAAGGAGTTAACTATGGCTACACCTTC
.,.,TRBJ2-5,TRBV11-2,CASSSGYQETQNF,TGTGCCAGCAGCTCAGGGTACCAAGAGACCCAGAACTTC
.,.,TRBJ2-7,TRBV11-2,CASSFILGSSYERYF,TGTGCCAGCAGCTTCATCCTAGGAAGCTCCTACGAGCGGTACTTC
.,few,TRBJ1-2,TRBV28,CASSLNNYGYTF,TGTGCCAGCAGTTTAAATAACTATGGCTACACCTTC
TRBD2,many,TRBJ2-7,TRBV6-1,CASTSFRGRGSYEQYF,TGTGCCAGCACGTCTTTCCGCGGGAGGGGCTCCTACGAGCAGTACTTC
.,few,TRBJ2-7,TRBV14,CASSQIGYEQYF,TGTGCCAGCAGCCAAATAGGCTACGAGCAGTACTTC
.,few,TRBJ2-3,TRBV4-1,CASSQASRVDTQYF,TGCGCCAGCAGCCAAGCCTCTCGGGTAGATACGCAGTATTTT
.,.,TRBJ1-3,TRBV7-8,CASSLAAVAGNTIYF,TGTGCCAGCAGCTTAGCCGCAGTAGCTGGAAACACCATATATTTT
.,.,TRBJ2-1,TRBV28,CASRSTGRRSSGKEQFF,TGTGCCAGCAGATCTACAGGGCGCAGGAGCAGTGGCAAAGAGCAGTTCTTC
TRBD1,few,TRBJ2-3,TRBV5-1,CASSVTGGPMDTQYF,TGCGCCAGCAGCGTAACAGGGGGTCCCATGGATACGCAGTATTTT
TRBD1,many,TRBJ1-6,TRBV6-1,CASRDRSSYNSPLHF,TGTGCCAGTCGGGACAGAAGCTCCTATAATTCACCCCTCCACTTT
.,.,TRBJ2-1,TRBV10-3,CAIRPQLAGDDEQFF,TGTGCCATCAGGCCCCAACTAGCAGGGGACGATGAGCAGTTCTTC
TRBD1,few,TRBJ2-7,TRBV6-2/TRBV6-3,CASSYSVGQGTPYEQYF,TGTGCCAGCAGTTACTCAGTGGGACAGGGGACCCCCTACGAGCAGTACTTC
TRBD1,.,TRBJ1-4,TRBV7-9,CASSPTDRAEKLFF,TGTGCCAGCAGTCCTACGGACAGGGCTGAAAAACTGTTTTTT
.,.,TRBJ1-5,TRBV12-3/TRBV12-4,CGSSLTGSGNQPQHF,TGTGGCAGCAGTTTAACGGGAAGCGGGAATCAGCCCCAGCATTTT
.,.,TRBJ1-3,TRBV6-1,CAISGIWDSGNTIYF,TGTGCCATCTCCGGGATCTGGGACTCTGGAAACACCATATATTTT
.,.,TRBJ2-1,TRBV6-6,CASSSGRPAAYNEQFF,TGTGCCAGCAGTTCAGGGCGACCAGCGGCCTACAATGAGCAGTTCTTC
.,.,TRBJ1-1,TRBV12-3/TRBV12-4,CITSRTSSTEAFF,TGTATCACCAGTAGGACAAGCTCGACTGAAGCCTTCTTT
TRBD1,.,TRBJ1-3,TRBV5-6,CASSRGQGNVGNAIYF,TGTGCCAGCAGCCGTGGACAGGGGAATGTTGGAAACGCCATATATTTT
.,many,TRBJ2-5,TRBV11-2,CASSSPGTAVGTQYF,TGTGCCAGCAGCTCCCCCGGGACGGCGGTAGGAACCCAGTACTTC
.,.,TRBJ2-5,TRBV6-1,CANSRRTSKETQYF,TGTGCCAACAGTAGAAGGACATCCAAAGAGACCCAGTACTTC
.,.,TRBJ1-3,TRBV12-3/TRBV12-4,CASSWGVSGNTISF,TGTGCCAGCAGTTGGGGGGTCTCTGGAAACACCATATCTTTT
TRBD1,.,TRBJ2-1,TRBV11-2,CANSLEKGAEGNEQFF,TGTGCCAACAGCCTAGAGAAGGGGGCTGAGGGAAATGAGCAGTTCTTC
TRBD2,.,TRBJ2-7,TRBV29-1,CNVTGTGRGERYF,TGCAACGTAACCGGGACGGGGAGGGGAGAGCGGTACTTC